The subject of this entry is one TCR beta chain. The CDR3 covers 18 residues. The V segment lost 0 bases and the J segment 4 bases; nucleotides outside the gene matches: 14. The germline V gene has CDR1 GTSNPN and CDR2 SVGIG (reference sequence). In the authors' workflow: Estimated nucleated cell counts came from reference gene primer amplification. Generated by immunoSEQ multiplex PCR, the TCRdb table keeps only in-frame clones and is missing some. The V and J calls and clone size are taken from that table; D and trimming were inferred from the DNA. The sample contains about 200,000 clones, approximately 78% of which appear only once. The data derive from a study of blood T cell repertoires in COVID-19. Study-wide background: Material from acute and convalescent COVID-19 was sourced from the United States, Italy and Spain. T cells, B-cell-depleted T cells, or PBMCs supplied cDNA or gDNA.

The TCR originated in a woman at least 80 years old with active or convalescent COVID-19. The sample comprised peripheral blood. The chain has TRBV30 and TRBJ2-7, with 11 bases aligning to TRBD2. DNA of the CDR3: TGTGCCTGGAGTGTACCGAGGTCTCTAGCGGGGGGATTGTACGAGCAGTACTTC. This translates into CAWSVPRSLAGGLYEQYF.